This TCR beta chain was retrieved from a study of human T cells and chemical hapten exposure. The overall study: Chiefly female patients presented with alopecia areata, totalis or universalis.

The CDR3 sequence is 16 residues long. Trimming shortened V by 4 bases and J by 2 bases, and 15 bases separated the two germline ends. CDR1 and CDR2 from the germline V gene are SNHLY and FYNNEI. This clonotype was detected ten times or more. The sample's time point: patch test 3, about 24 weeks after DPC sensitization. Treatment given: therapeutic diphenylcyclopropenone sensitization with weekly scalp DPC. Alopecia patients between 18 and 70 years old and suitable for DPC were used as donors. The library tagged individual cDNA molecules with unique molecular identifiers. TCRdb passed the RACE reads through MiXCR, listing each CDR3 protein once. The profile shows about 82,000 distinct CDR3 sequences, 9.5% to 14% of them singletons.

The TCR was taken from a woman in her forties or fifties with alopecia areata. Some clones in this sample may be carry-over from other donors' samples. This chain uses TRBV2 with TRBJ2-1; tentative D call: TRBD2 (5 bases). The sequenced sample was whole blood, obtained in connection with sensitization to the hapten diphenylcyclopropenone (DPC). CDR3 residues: CASSVKGSQTYNEQFF. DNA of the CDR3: TGTGCCAGCAGTGTTAAAGGGAGCCAGACCTACAATGAGCAGTTCTTC.